Included here is one T cell receptor (beta chain) sequence, with context. In the original processing: Scientists estimated how many nucleated cells there were by amplifying reference gene primers. TCRdb's table, derived via immunoSEQ multiplex PCR, lists solely in-frame clones and lacks some. Clonal size and the V and J genes are those of that table, whereas D and trimming came from the DNA. The repertoire holds 200,000 to 250,000 clones, with 90% as singletons. Germline CDR1 is MNHNS and CDR2 is SASEGT. The CDR3 runs to 14 residues. V was trimmed by 2 bases and J by 4 bases, leaving 9 bases between them. Living in about two dozen US areas, the participants were between roughly 18 and 95 years of age. This specimen comes from a study of blood T cell repertoires in COVID-19.

The rearrangement joins TRBV6-1 to TRBJ1-3; weak D call: TRBD1 (5 bases). The receptor comes from a man aged 25-40 years who had been exposed to COVID-19. The sample was PBMCs or T cells enriched from blood (not recorded which). The CDR3 spells CASSEWGRGNTIYF. CDR3 DNA sequence: TGTGCCAGCAGTGAATGGGGCAGGGGAAACACCATATATTTT.